This T cell receptor beta chain was retrieved from a study of CD8+ T cells in alopecia areata (dated by TCRdb to 2017 to 2018). At the level of the whole study: The treated patients, all with moderate-to-severe alopecia areata, were enrolled in an open-label pilot trial of oral tofacitinib given at 5 to 10 mg twice daily. Clonality in the scalp was compared among normal scalp (n=4), patchy alopecia areata scalp (n=8), and alopecia totalis/universalis scalp (n=8). For the treated patients, the SALT score, which quantifies what percentage of scalp surface area is affected, served as the measure of disease severity. TCRbeta CDR3 regions were amplified by immunoSEQ multiplex PCR with 35 Vbeta forward and 13 Jbeta reverse primers. RNA was obtained with the PAXgene miRNA kit for fixed scalp, the miRNeasy kit for PBMCs, and the RNeasy kit for mouse skin. Biopsies were taken from tofacitinib-treated patients at baseline and at 4 and 24 weeks of treatment, and a later scalp biopsy was taken in several of the tofacitinib-treated patients. Human TCRbeta sequencing covered scalp tissue and sorted CD4+ and CD8+ peripheral blood T cells from patchy and totalis/universalis alopecia areata patients and healthy controls. Tofacitinib was administered for 6 to 18 months, and 6 months of follow-up off drug were then conducted to assess delayed response and recurrence. To study T cell clonal expansion in alopecia areata, the researchers applied high-throughput TCRbeta sequencing to both the C3H/HeJ mouse model and human patients. Overall results and qualifications from the work: Compared with normal scalp, lesional scalp, particularly in alopecia totalis/universalis, had higher clonality and more expanded CD8+ clones, which suggests antigenic drive. Scalp TCR repertoire analysis is complicated because resident alphabeta T cells in normal human skin are also sequenced, whereas mouse skin is dominated by gammadelta T cells. Many expanded lesional clones were found to persist in scalp and blood during tofacitinib treatment, and relapse after treatment cessation may be partly explained by this persistence. Shared TCR sequences between patients were less evident than in mice, which may be partly attributable to HLA diversity in the patient population. Scalp clonality and the number of expanded CD8+ clones among the top 100 scalp clones were significantly decreased by tofacitinib. The treated cohort was small, with a single nonresponder, so links between baseline CD8+ expansion and response need larger studies.

This specimen's time point label, interpreted: roughly 27 days on oral tofacitinib. Taken with the paper, the label for treatment or condition translates to: oral pan-JAK inhibitor, 5-10 mg twice daily. Lesional scalp punch biopsies and peripheral blood were obtained from alopecia areata patients. PBMCs were isolated by density centrifugation and stained for CD3, CD4 and CD8, and CD4+ and CD8+ T cells were sorted on a FACSAria. Library preparation employed the immunoSEQ multiplex PCR assay. To provide template for TCR sequencing, every sample had RNA extracted and reverse transcribed into cDNA. SuperScript III was used to make first-strand cDNA, primed with a 2:1 mix of oligo-dT and random hexamers. A synthetic immune receptor repertoire was used to assess amplification bias, and residual bias was removed computationally. The paper's processing steps were these. Raw reads were preprocessed to remove errors, and CDR3 was defined by IMGT conventions from the conserved cysteine to phenylalanine. Clonality was computed as 1 minus the Shannon entropy, with the entropy normalized by log2 of the number of productive unique TCRs. Scalp TCRbeta sequences were cross-referenced with sorted blood CD4 and CD8 repertoires so that the CD4 or CD8 identity of scalp clones could be inferred. TCRdb mirrors the immuneACCESS table, restricted to in-frame sequences. Some clones are absent from its copies; in checked studies, under half trace to an unresolved V gene, and the reason for the others is unknown. That table is the source of V, J and clone size, and D and trimming were worked out from the DNA. The sample table lists about 160,000 clones, around three fifths of them with a count of one. The biggest ten clones account for around 0.9% of the sample.

This clone was detected only a few times. The antigen it binds to is not known. No base quality values were provided; no much bigger clone lies one nucleotide off. There are 14 amino acids in the CDR3, from cysteine to phenylalanine inclusive. Of all the DNA, just the CDR3 is kept, 42 bases in frame from base 1. CDR1 and CDR2 are read off the germline V gene (reference sequence) as GTSNPN and SVGIG. Trimmed from V: 6 bases; trimmed from J: 7 bases; junction bases lacking a gene match: 11. The starting material was CD4+ T cells sorted from blood, obtained at week 4, from a patient treated with tofacitinib. This sequence originates from a human donor with alopecia areata. This sequence uses TRBV30 and TRBJ1-3, with TRBD1 matching 8 junction bases. The CDR3 sequence is CACYKTDRANTIYF. The DNA sequence is given as TGTGCCTGCTACAAAACGGACAGGGCGAACACCATATATTTT.